Listed below are T cell receptor beta chains from one sample, sequenced in a study of T cells in Graves' hyperthyroidism and ophthalmopathy. TCRdb reprocessed the multiplex PCR reads with MiXCR, giving one entry per CDR3 protein. Of 550,000 to 600,000 distinct CDR3 sequences in the sample, roughly a sixth were seen once. Material: blood. These receptor sequences come from a woman aged 18-29 years with Graves' hyperthyroidism. Both conserved end residues are part of each CDR3. A D gene is named only where the DNA matches it firmly. The size entry is marked missing in some rows and otherwise reads once, few, many or a size class.

clone size	V gene	J gene	D gene	CDR3 protein	CDR3 DNA
many	TRBV11-3	TRBJ2-3	TRBD1	CASSLGFGQGEDTQYF	TGTGCCAGCAGCTTAGGATTCGGACAGGGTGAAGATACGCAGTATTTT
many	TRBV11-2	TRBJ1-1	.	CASSHTVRGAWTEAFF	TGTGCCAGCAGCCATACCGTAAGGGGGGCATGGACTGAAGCTTTCTTT
.	TRBV6-1	TRBJ1-5	.	CASSWVLGQPQHF	TGTGCCAGCAGTTGGGTTTTGGGTCAGCCCCAGCATTTT
many	TRBV5-1	TRBJ1-1	.	CASSRKDPGGTEAFF	TGCGCCAGCAGCCGGAAGGACCCCGGCGGCACTGAAGCTTTCTTT
few	TRBV24-1	TRBJ2-3	.	CATSDFPNGATDTQYF	TGTGCCACCAGTGATTTTCCAAATGGGGCCACAGATACGCAGTATTTT
many	TRBV7-8	TRBJ2-1	TRBD2	CASGLTSGYNEQFF	TGTGCCAGCGGTTTGACTAGCGGGTACAATGAGCAGTTCTTC
few	TRBV19	TRBJ2-1	TRBD1	CASRTTGTAYNEQFF	TGTGCCAGTAGAACCACCGGGACAGCGTACAATGAGCAGTTCTTC
.	TRBV30	TRBJ1-6	.	CAWSVKSPLHF	TGTGCCTGGAGTGTAAAATCACCCCTCCACTTT
.	TRBV18	TRBJ2-7	TRBD2	CASSLLAGPLPYEQYF	TGTGCCAGCTCACTCCTAGCGGGACCCCTCCCTTACGAGCAGTACTTC
.	TRBV27	TRBJ2-7	.	CASSFGSGGNYERYF	TGTGCCAGCAGTTTCGGGAGTGGGGGTAACTACGAGCGGTACTTC
.	TRBV30	TRBJ2-6	.	CAWSSQTAGANVLTF	TGTGCCTGGAGTTCACAGACAGCCGGGGCCAACGTCCTGACTTTC
.	TRBV6-9	TRBJ1-5	TRBD1	CASSYLRGQGSNQPQHF	TGTGCCAGCAGTTACCTGAGGGGACAGGGTAGCAATCAGCCCCAGCATTTT
many	TRBV29-1	TRBJ2-7	TRBD2	CSVEDAGLAGYEQYF	TGCAGCGTTGAAGATGCGGGACTAGCGGGCTACGAGCAGTACTTC
many	TRBV12-3/TRBV12-4	TRBJ2-1	TRBD2	CASIHSGGASEQFF	TGTGCCAGCATCCATAGCGGGGGGGCTAGTGAGCAGTTCTTC
.	TRBV29-1	TRBJ2-7	.	CSARGGEGYEQYF	TGCAGCGCCAGGGGAGGGGAAGGCTACGAGCAGTACTTC
.	TRBV19	TRBJ1-1	TRBD1	CASSISRGTEAFF	TGTGCCAGTAGTATATCCAGGGGGACTGAAGCTTTCTTT
many	TRBV7-2	TRBJ2-7	TRBD2	CASSLGLAAYEQYF	TGTGCCAGCAGTTTAGGACTAGCGGCCTACGAGCAGTACTTC
.	TRBV7-6	TRBJ1-1	.	CASSSFWGRGDTEAFF	TGTGCCAGCAGCTCATTTTGGGGGAGGGGGGACACTGAAGCTTTCTTT
many	TRBV3-1	TRBJ2-1	.	CASSPDGNEQFF	TGTGCCAGCAGCCCCGACGGCAATGAGCAGTTCTTC
.	TRBV19	TRBJ2-6	.	CASNQYSGANVLTF	TGTGCCAGTAATCAGTACTCTGGGGCCAACGTCCTGACTTTC
many	TRBV20-1	TRBJ2-3	TRBD2	CSSNSGSVSTDTQYF	TGCAGTTCGAATAGCGGGAGTGTGTCCACAGATACGCAGTATTTT
many	TRBV3-1	TRBJ2-5	TRBD1	CASSHQTGTGLKTQYF	TGTGCCAGCAGCCACCAAACGGGGACAGGGTTGAAGACCCAGTACTTC
.	TRBV4-3	TRBJ2-2	TRBD2	CASSSVFAGGYTGELFF	TGCGCCAGCAGCTCCGTCTTTGCGGGGGGGTACACCGGGGAGCTGTTTTTT
many	TRBV20-1	TRBJ2-1	TRBD1	CSANRGPYNEQFF	TGCAGTGCTAACAGGGGGCCCTACAATGAGCAGTTCTTC
few	TRBV6-1	TRBJ2-3	.	CASRAGASGTDTQYF	TGTGCCAGCAGGGCCGGGGCTAGCGGCACAGATACGCAGTATTTT
.	TRBV5-4	TRBJ2-1	.	CASSLRTEVSKQFF	TGTGCCAGCAGCTTGCGGACGGAGGTGTCGAAGCAGTTCTTC
.	TRBV3-1	TRBJ2-5	TRBD1	CASSPGTGAQETQYF	TGTGCCAGCAGCCCCGGGACAGGGGCTCAAGAGACCCAGTACTTC
few	TRBV19	TRBJ2-3	.	CASSGAPGTDTQYF	TGTGCCAGTAGTGGGGCCCCTGGCACAGATACGCAGTATTTT
.	TRBV6-1	TRBJ2-6	.	CASSRGGGANVLTF	TGTGCCAGCTCACGCGGCGGTGGGGCCAACGTCCTGACTTTC
.	TRBV7-9	TRBJ2-4	TRBD2	CASSPSREGKGRIAKNIQYF	TGTGCCAGCAGCCCCTCGCGGGAGGGAAAGGGGAGGATAGCCAAAAACATTCAGTACTTC
once	TRBV28	TRBJ2-3	TRBD1	CASSLQDRGTNTQYF	TGTGCCAGCAGTCTCCAGGACAGGGGTACGAATACGCAGTATTTT
many	TRBV5-5	TRBJ1-1	.	CASSGMDSLNTEAFF	TGTGCCAGCAGCGGGATGGACAGCCTGAACACTGAAGCTTTCTTT
many	TRBV6-2/TRBV6-3	TRBJ2-4	.	CASSYSPRDLAKNIQYF	TGTGCCAGCAGTTACTCCCCTCGAGACCTAGCCAAAAACATTCAGTACTTC
.	TRBV7-9	TRBJ1-2	.	CASSLGVTNYGYTF	TGTGCCAGCAGCTTAGGGGTGACAAACTATGGCTACACCTTC
.	TRBV20-1	TRBJ2-1	.	CSAGGQGSYNEQFF	TGCAGTGCTGGGGGACAAGGCTCCTACAATGAGCAGTTCTTC
many	TRBV2	TRBJ2-7	.	CASSESWRRGRRSEQYF	TGTGCCAGCAGTGAGTCGTGGCGACGGGGAAGAAGATCCGAGCAGTACTTC
.	TRBV19	TRBJ1-1	TRBD1	CASSRGGSTEAFF	TGTGCCAGTAGTCGAGGGGGCTCCACTGAAGCTTTCTTT
many	TRBV6-1	TRBJ1-2	.	CASSEDRNYGYTF	TGTGCCAGCAGTGAGGACAGAAACTATGGCTACACCTTC
few	TRBV6-2/TRBV6-3	TRBJ2-7	.	CASRGRTGTISYEQYF	TGTGCCAGCAGAGGGAGAACCGGGACAATCTCCTACGAGCAGTACTTC
.	TRBV18	TRBJ2-5	TRBD2	CASSPLTSGGQETQYF	TGTGCCAGCTCACCGCTCACTAGCGGGGGTCAAGAGACCCAGTACTTC
.	TRBV2	TRBJ2-1	TRBD2	CARNLGTSFNEQFF	TGTGCCAGGAACTTAGGGACTAGCTTCAATGAGCAGTTCTTC
many	TRBV15	TRBJ1-5	.	CATRTKQGNQPQHF	TGTGCCACCAGGACCAAGCAGGGGAATCAGCCCCAGCATTTT
.	TRBV20-1	TRBJ2-4	.	CSAGGFRAGKNIQYF	TGCAGTGCTGGAGGGTTCAGGGCCGGCAAAAACATTCAGTACTTC
many	TRBV7-2	TRBJ1-2	.	CASSSLTGYGYTF	TGTGCCAGCAGCTCCCTGACAGGCTATGGCTACACCTTC
many	TRBV28	TRBJ2-5	TRBD2	CASSFRGGEETQYF	TGTGCCAGCAGTTTCCGGGGGGGCGAAGAGACCCAGTACTTC
many	TRBV6-2/TRBV6-3	TRBJ2-5	.	CASSAVYQETQYF	TGTGCCAGCAGTGCAGTGTATCAAGAGACCCAGTACTTC
.	TRBV20-1	TRBJ2-7	TRBD2	CSARDPASGVYEQYF	TGCAGTGCTAGAGATCCGGCTAGCGGGGTCTACGAGCAGTACTTC
once	TRBV7-6	TRBJ2-2	TRBD2	CASSLALLVAAGVSGELFF	TGTGCCAGCAGCTTAGCGCTTCTGGTGGCAGCGGGAGTTAGCGGGGAGCTGTTTTTT
.	TRBV7-9	TRBJ2-3	TRBD2	CASSPGTSLPDTQYF	TGTGCCAGCAGCCCGGGGACTAGTCTCCCAGATACGCAGTATTTT
few	TRBV30	TRBJ2-3	TRBD2	CAWSLTGTSGSDTQYF	TGTGCCTGGAGCCTTACCGGGACTAGCGGATCAGATACGCAGTATTTT
.	TRBV12-3/TRBV12-4	TRBJ2-3	.	CASRRLTTTDTQYF	TGTGCCAGCAGGAGGTTGACTACGACGGATACGCAGTATTTT